There are many counts of the clone carrying this TCR beta chain. The record originates from a study of regulatory T cells in long-lasting Graves disease. This sample's time point: newly diagnosed GD, antithyroid drugs for less than 3 months. PBMCs provided the RNA from which the TCR library was made. The TCR beta library used iRepertoire HTBI primers with Arm-PCR amplification of CDR3. TCRdb reprocessed the multiplex PCR reads with MiXCR, giving one entry per CDR3 protein. The sample lists a few hundred thousand distinct CDR3 sequences, 12% seen once, with approximately 20% in the top ten. This CDR3 has 16 residues. Trimming took 0 bases from V and 1 from J, leaving 12 bases between them. Germline V CDR1 and CDR2: MNHNS, SASEGT. These records were also assigned to another study, of T cells in Graves' hyperthyroidism and ophthalmopathy.

This receptor was taken from a woman under 30 with Graves disease. The gene calls are TRBV6-1 and TRBJ1-1; D is uncertain. The starting material was peripheral blood mononuclear cells (PBMCs), obtained at new diagnosis, from a patient treated with antithyroid drugs. CDR3 DNA: TGTGCCAGCAGTGAAGCGCCGTGGGCGAGGAACACTGAAGCTTTCTTT. Translated: CASSEAPWARNTEAFF.